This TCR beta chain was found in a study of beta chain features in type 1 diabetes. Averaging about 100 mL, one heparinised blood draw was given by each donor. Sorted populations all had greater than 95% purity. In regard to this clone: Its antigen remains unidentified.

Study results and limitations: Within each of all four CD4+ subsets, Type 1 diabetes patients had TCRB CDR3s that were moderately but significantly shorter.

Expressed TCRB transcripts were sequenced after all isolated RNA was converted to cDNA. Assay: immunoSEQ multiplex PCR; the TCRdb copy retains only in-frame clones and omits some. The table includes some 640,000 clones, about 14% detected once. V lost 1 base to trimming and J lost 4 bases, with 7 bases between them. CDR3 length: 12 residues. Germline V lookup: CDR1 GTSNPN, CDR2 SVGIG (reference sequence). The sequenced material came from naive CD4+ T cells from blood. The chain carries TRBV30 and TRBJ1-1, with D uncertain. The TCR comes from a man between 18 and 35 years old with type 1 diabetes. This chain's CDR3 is CAWSAGITEAFF. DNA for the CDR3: TGTGCCTGGAGTGCCGGGATCACTGAAGCTTTCTTT.